These 25 T cell receptor beta chains share one sample of origin, sequenced in a study of T cell responses to AZD1222 COVID-19 vaccine. The protocol was immunoSEQ multiplex PCR, while the TCRdb copy is restricted to in-frame clones and leaves out a portion. The table shows around 120,000 clones, with about nine tenths occurring only once. Sequenced material: peripheral blood, taken on day 0 of AZD1222 vaccination. All receptors derive from an adult in good health.

This sequence joins TRBV19 and TRBJ1-2; D is unresolved. V was clipped by 1 base and J by 4 bases, with 13 bases between them. CDR1 is LNHDA, CDR2 SQIVND, per germline (reference sequence). This CDR3 has 15 residues. The CDR3: CASSIARAELYGYTF. The CDR3 DNA reads TGTGCCAGTAGTATAGCCCGGGCGGAGCTCTATGGCTACACCTTC. The complete variable domain, with remaining parts taken from reference TRBV19 and TRBJ1-2, reads DGGITQSPKYLFRKEGQNVTLSCEQNLNHDAMYWYRQDPGQGLRLIYYSQIVNDFQKGDIAEGYSVSREKKESFPLTVTSAQKNPTAFYLCASSIARAELYGYTFGSGTRLTVV.

The rearrangement joins TRBV19 to TRBJ1-5; 12 bases fit TRBD1. Germline CDR1 reads LNHDA; CDR2 reads SQIVND (reference sequence). V shed 1 base, J shed 6 bases, and the junction held 7 bases outside the gene matches. The CDR3 has 17 residues. The CDR3 spells CASSIGGDRGLVQPQHF. CDR3 nucleotides: TGTGCCAGTAGTATAGGGGGGGACAGGGGGCTGGTTCAGCCCCAGCATTTT.

This chain links TRBV24-1 with TRBJ2-7, with TRBD1 as a possible D gene (6 bases). The germline V gene has CDR1 KGHDR and CDR2 SFDVKD. There are 13 residues in the CDR3. Trimming took off 2 bases at V and 6 bases at J, with 10 bases between the two ends. The CDR3 protein is CATSDSDRTEQYF. The CDR3, as DNA: TGTGCCACCAGTGATTCCGACAGGACCGAGCAGTACTTC.

The chain joins TRBV10-3 to TRBJ1-4; tentative D call: TRBD1 (5 bases). V gave up 6 bases and J gave up 0 bases, with 8 bases separating them. Germline-derived CDR1 and CDR2 are ENHRY and SYGVKD. This CDR3 region has 14 residues. CDR3 protein: CAISDSATNEKLFF. In DNA form, the CDR3 reads TGTGCCATCAGCGACAGTGCAACTAATGAAAAACTGTTTTTT.

The chain combines TRBV24-1 with TRBJ2-3, with 8 positions matching TRBD1. This CDR3 spans 16 amino acids. The germline V gene encodes CDR1 KGHDR and CDR2 SFDVKD. V lost 3 bases and J lost 5; bases outside the gene matches: 9. The CDR3 nucleotides are TGTGCCACCAGTGATCCGATCGGGACAGGCAAAGATACGCAGTATTTT. It translates to CATSDPIGTGKDTQYF.

The chain combines TRBV6-2 or TRBV6-3 with TRBJ2-7; TRBD2 matches 8 bases. CDR3 size: 15 residues. The germline CDR1 and CDR2 sequences are MNHEY and SVGEGT. Trimming removed 0 bases from V and 2 bases from J; junction bases left unmatched: 3. CDR3 loop: CASSYSGGGPYEQYF. CDR3 DNA sequence: TGTGCCAGCAGTTACTCTGGCGGGGGGCCCTACGAGCAGTACTTC.

This CDR3 is CASSKIQGGKEQYF. The CDR3 coding sequence is TGTGCCAGCAGCAAGATCCAGGGGGGGAAAGAGCAGTACTTC. The chain employs TRBV21-1 and TRBJ2-7. TRBV21-1 is classified as a pseudogene. The CDR3 loop spans 14 amino acids.

This CDR3 is CASSLSPGDLSGGYTF. DNA for the CDR3: TGTGCCAGCAGTTTATCGCCGGGGGACCTGAGCGGTGGCTACACCTTC. V and J are TRBV27 and TRBJ1-2, with D maybe TRBD1 (5 bases). Germline loops: CDR1 MNHEY, CDR2 SMNVEV (reference sequence). The CDR3 consists of 16 residues. Trimming pared 0 bases from V and 7 bases from J, leaving 18 bases between.

The CDR3 region is CASILGQGGTEAFF. The CDR3 DNA follows: TGTGCCAGCATTCTAGGGCAGGGGGGCACTGAAGCTTTCTTT. This rearrangement joins TRBV9 to TRBJ1-1; TRBD1 agrees at 7 bases. Germline V gives CDR1 SGDLS, CDR2 YYNGEE. The CDR3 has 14 amino acids. J was trimmed by 4 bases and V by 6 bases; bases with no gene match: 9.

The chain has TRBV30 and TRBJ1-3; D is undetermined. CDR3 length: 12 amino acids. Per the germline V gene, CDR1 is GTSNPN and CDR2 is SVGIG (reference sequence). Trimming pared 2 bases from V and 6 bases from J, leaving 8 bases between. The CDR3 region has the DNA TGTGCCTGGAGTAATGGGGTAAACACCATATATTTT. This sequence encodes CAWSNGVNTIYF.

The table lists this clone with a count of one. CDR3 nucleotide sequence: TGCGCCAGCAGCCAAGACGCCCTGGGGGGCTTCTACAATGAGCAGTTCTTC. This translates into CASSQDALGGFYNEQFF. This chain connects TRBV4-1 to TRBJ2-1; D might be TRBD1 or TRBD2, each matching 6 bases. Germline CDR1 MGHRA, CDR2 YSYEKL. The V gene lost 0 bases and the J gene lost 3 bases, with 15 bases spanning the gap. The CDR3 spans 17 residues.

As DNA, the CDR3 is TGTGCCAGCAGCCAAAGACAGGGTTGGGGCACTGACTATGGCTACACCTTC. Translated, it gives CASSQRQGWGTDYGYTF. The chain links TRBV13 to TRBJ1-2, with 7 bases lining up with TRBD1. Germline V gene data show CDR1 as PRHDT and CDR2 as FYEKMQ (reference sequence). Unmatched junction bases numbered 15, after V lost 5 bases and J lost 3 bases. The CDR3 consists of 17 residues.

This chain links TRBV3-1 (or the pseudogene TRBV3-2) with TRBJ2-1, with 13 bases that match TRBD2. This CDR3 has 15 residues. The germline V gene has CDR1 LGHDT and CDR2 YNNKEL (reference sequence). The junction had 9 bases not matched to a gene; V was cut back by 6 bases and J by 10 bases. Here the CDR3 DNA reads TGTGCCAGCAGTCCCGGGACTAGCGGGATAGGGGAGCAGTTCTTC. It encodes CASSPGTSGIGEQFF.

The rearrangement uses TRBV4-3 and TRBJ1-4; possible D gene TRBD1, 6 bases. V was trimmed by 0 bases and J by 5 bases, leaving 13 bases between them. Germline assignment: CDR1 LGHNA and CDR2 YSLEER. CDR3 length equals 16 residues. CDR3 sequence reads: CASSQDRGRLNEKLFF. The CDR3 nucleotides are TGCGCCAGCAGCCAAGATCGGGGGCGACTGAATGAAAAACTGTTTTTT.

The genes are TRBV18 and TRBJ1-4; no definite D call. Germline V lookup: CDR1 KGHSH, CDR2 LQKENI. The CDR3 has 13 residues. The V and J ends lost 6 bases and 4 bases respectively, with 9 bases between them. The CDR3 nucleotides are TGTGCCAGCTCGGACGCAAGTAATGAAAAACTGTTTTTT. Translated, it gives CASSDASNEKLFF. Together with reference TRBV18 and TRBJ1-4, the CDR3 gives the full variable domain: NAGVMQNPRHLVRRRGQEARLRCSPMKGHSHVYWYRQLPEEGLKFMVYLQKENIIDESGMPKERFSAEFPKEGPSILRIQQVVRGDSAAYFCASSDASNEKLFFGSGTQLSVL.

The chain has TRBV7-9 and TRBJ1-4, with 7 bases identical to TRBD1. Germline CDR1 reads SEHNR; CDR2 reads FQNEAQ (reference sequence). The trim removed 0 bases at V and 5 bases at J, leaving 3 bases unmatched. The CDR3 has 15 residues. This CDR3 reads CASSLAGGRNEKLFF. CDR3 nucleotides: TGTGCCAGCAGCTTAGCAGGGGGCCGGAATGAAAAACTGTTTTTT.

The chain joins TRBV21-1 to TRBJ2-1. TRBV21-1 is recorded as a pseudogene. The CDR3 consists of 16 residues. The CDR3 DNA sequence: TGTGCCAGCAGCAAAGCAACCGATCAGCCCTACAATGAGCAGTTCTTC. Translated, it gives CASSKATDQPYNEQFF.

V is TRBV3-1 (or the pseudogene TRBV3-2) and J is TRBJ1-1; D gene uncertain. This CDR3 is 13 amino acids long. V shed 4 bases and J shed 3 bases, with 9 bases lying between them. Germline CDR1 is LGHDT and CDR2 is YNNKEL (reference sequence). The CDR3 loop is CASSLLRDTEAFF. DNA of the CDR3: TGTGCCAGCAGCCTACTTAGAGACACTGAAGCTTTCTTT.

The chain uses TRBV7-2 and TRBJ1-2, with 8 bases identical to TRBD1. The CDR3 extends over 17 amino acids. Germline-derived CDR1 and CDR2 are SGHTA and FQGNSA. V was pared by 4 bases and J by 5 bases, with 15 bases of the junction left unmatched. The chain's CDR3 is CASSSQKRRGQGYGYTF. CDR3 nucleotides: TGTGCCAGCAGCTCACAAAAGCGCAGGGGGCAGGGGTATGGCTACACCTTC.

The J gene is TRBJ2-1, the V gene TRBV30, with 9 bases lining up with TRBD2. V was pared by 5 bases and J by 4 bases, with 9 bases of the junction left unmatched. The CDR3 has 15 amino acids. Germline V gives CDR1 GTSNPN, CDR2 SVGIG (reference sequence). CDR3 bases: TGTGCCTGGGGCGAGGGGACTAGCCTTTACAATGAGCAGTTCTTC. This codes for CAWGEGTSLYNEQFF.

About this clone: The junction differs from germline at one of its ends, possibly a read error. The V and J genes are TRBV2 and TRBJ1-3; 7 bases line up with TRBD1. The CDR3 extends over 11 amino acids. The V gene's germline CDR1 is SNHLY and CDR2 FYNNEI. The CDR3 region is CASDIRDSLKF. CDR3 bases: TGTGCCAGCGATATCCGGGACAGCCTCAAGTTT.

The rearrangement links TRBV4-1 to TRBJ1-5, with D uncertain. From germline, CDR1 is MGHRA and CDR2 YSYEKL. V lost 0 bases and J lost 0, with 6 bases in between. CDR3 length: 15 amino acids. CDR3 in amino acids: CASSQEGNSNQPQHF. CDR3 DNA sequence: TGCGCCAGCAGCCAAGAGGGGAATAGCAATCAGCCCCAGCATTTT.

V gene TRBV27 combines with J gene TRBJ1-2; D is uncertain. CDR1 and CDR2 from the germline V gene are MNHEY and SMNVEV (reference sequence). V lost 1 base and J lost 5, with 11 bases in between. This CDR3 contains 14 residues. As DNA, the CDR3 is TGTGCCAGCAGTTTATTCCCCCTGGTTTATGGCTACACCTTC. It encodes CASSLFPLVYGYTF.

The chain has TRBV2 and TRBJ1-5, with 10 bases aligning to TRBD1. The CDR3 has 14 amino acids. Germline V gene sequence: CDR1 SNHLY, CDR2 FYNNEI. Trimming removed 7 bases from V and 5 bases from J; junction bases left unmatched: 5. CDR3 bases: TGTGCCAGCACGATAGACAGGGGGCATCAGCCCCAGCATTTT. Protein sequence: CASTIDRGHQPQHF.

This chain links TRBV6-5 with TRBJ2-7, with 7 bases that match TRBD2. CDR1 is MNHEY and CDR2 is SVGAGI in the germline V gene. Losses at the gene ends were 6 bases for V and 2 bases for J; bases not matched to a gene: 7. The CDR3 is 14 amino acids. The CDR3 spells CASRMGGSTYEQYF. The CDR3 nucleotides read TGTGCCAGCAGGATGGGGGGGTCCACCTACGAGCAGTACTTC.